The 14 T cell receptor beta chains listed next were all sequenced from one sample in a study of blood T cells in healthy people across ages. Combining a sample-barcoded 5' primer with a J-beta primer mix, a second PCR ran for 7 to 11 cycles. A single record per CDR3 protein comes from TCRdb applying MiXCR to the 5' RACE reads. The sample has about 1.4 million distinct CDR3 sequences; roughly 59% are singletons. The sequencing input was blood. The receptors here all came from a man aged 18 to 35 in good health.

The V call is TRBV6-5, the J call TRBJ2-6, with 7 nucleotides matching TRBD2. The ends lost 2 bases at V and 0 bases at J; junction bases unmatched: 4. The CDR3 covers 17 residues. Germline CDR1 and CDR2: MNHEY and SVGAGI. This CDR3 reads CASSYGGGSSGANVLTF. The DNA for the CDR3 is TGTGCCAGCAGTTACGGCGGGGGAAGCTCTGGGGCCAACGTCCTGACTTTC.

The J gene is TRBJ1-4, the V gene TRBV4-3, with D possibly matching TRBD1 (5 bases). Germline-derived CDR1 and CDR2 are LGHNA and YSLEER. This CDR3 comprises 15 residues. V lost 5 bases and J lost 5, with 15 bases in between. The CDR3 nucleotides read TGCGCCAGCAGCTACGGGACGGCTTTAAATGAAAAACTGTTTTTT. The encoded protein is CASSYGTALNEKLFF.

The J gene is TRBJ2-1, the V gene TRBV5-1, with a tentative D call TRBD2 (6 bases). The CDR3 totals 14 residues. Trimming removed 1 base at V and 5 bases at J, with 10 bases between. Germline V gene lookup returns CDR1 SGHRS and CDR2 YFSETQ. The CDR3 here is CASSLTGANNEQFF. In DNA, the CDR3 is TGCGCCAGCAGCTTGACGGGAGCCAACAATGAGCAGTTCTTC.

This clonotype is a singleton in its sample. The chain is built from TRBV25-1 and TRBJ1-5; 11 bases line up with TRBD1. V gave up 7 bases and J gave up 5 bases; unmatched junction bases: 7. The CDR3 covers 15 residues. The germline V gene encodes CDR1 MGHDK and CDR2 SYGVNS. This CDR3 reads CASTGQGAGDQPQHF. DNA of the CDR3: TGTGCCAGCACCGGACAGGGGGCAGGAGATCAGCCCCAGCATTTT.

V usage is TRBV12-3 or TRBV12-4 and J usage is TRBJ1-5, with TRBD1 matching 12 bases. The CDR3 length is 15 residues. The junction had 4 bases not matched to a gene; V was cut back by 5 bases and J by 5 bases. CDR3 amino acids: CASSRDRGRDQPQHF. DNA of the CDR3: TGTGCCAGCAGTAGGGACAGGGGGCGCGATCAGCCCCAGCATTTT.

The V and J genes are TRBV27 and TRBJ2-1; D tentatively fits TRBD1 or TRBD2 (5 bases each). From germline, CDR1 is MNHEY and CDR2 SMNVEV (reference sequence). The CDR3 contains 12 residues. Trimming removed 0 bases at V and 12 bases at J, with 9 bases between. CDR3 amino acids: CASSLSGERQFF. The CDR3 DNA sequence: TGTGCCAGCAGTTTATCGGGGGAAAGGCAGTTCTTC.

As for this clonotype: The conserved phenylalanine or tryptophan is not found at the CDR3 terminus, so this likely reflects a read error. The chain couples TRBV3-1 to TRBJ2-1; 7 bases map to TRBD2. The CDR3 has 17 residues. Germline trimming cut 0 bases from V and 6 bases from J; bases unmatched to any gene: 11. CDR1 and CDR2 (germline): LGHDT, YNNKEL (reference sequence). CDR3 residues: CASSQDGGSLWINEQFS. The CDR3 nucleotides read TGTGCCAGCAGCCAAGACGGCGGGAGCCTTTGGATCAATGAGCAGTTCTCC.

V and J are TRBV29-1 and TRBJ1-4; no clear D. V was cut by 6 bases and J by 8 bases, with 16 bases left in between. The CDR3 has 13 amino acids. The germline V gene encodes CDR1 SQVTM and CDR2 ANQGSEA. Written as DNA, the CDR3 is TGCAGCGTCCTACGGAAAAGGGAGGAAAAACTGTTTTTT. It specifies CSVLRKREEKLFF.

Concerning this clonotype: One end of the junction does not line up with germline, which may come from a read error. The V call is TRBV7-2, the J call TRBJ2-5, with D possibly called TRBD1 or TRBD2 (5 bases each). This CDR3 is 15 amino acids long. In germline, CDR1 is SGHTA, CDR2 FQGNSA. The CDR3 sequence: CASSLGANYQGTQYF. The CDR3 DNA follows: TGTGCCAGCAGCCTCGGGGCAAATTATCAAGGGACCCAGTACTTC.

This clonotype was seen ten or more times. V usage is TRBV4-3 and J usage is TRBJ2-1, with 12 bases matching TRBD2. CDR3 length: 16 residues. CDR1 and CDR2 from the germline V gene are LGHNA and YSLEER. Losses at the gene ends were 4 bases for V and 6 bases for J; bases not matched to a gene: 7. The CDR3, as DNA: TGCGCCAGCAGCCGATCCCCTAGCGGGGGGGCCAATGAGCAGTTCTTC. This translates into CASSRSPSGGANEQFF.

The chain is built from TRBV12-3 or TRBV12-4 and TRBJ2-1, with 7 bases matching TRBD1. There are 16 residues in the CDR3. J gave up 9 bases and V 0 bases, and 11 bases lay outside the gene matches. CDR3 region: CASSLAITPGQSEQFF. The DNA of the CDR3 is TGTGCCAGCAGTTTAGCTATTACTCCGGGACAGAGTGAGCAGTTCTTC.

CDR3 protein: CASGLLPGTSGAPYEQYF. DNA for the CDR3: TGTGCCAGCGGCTTACTACCCGGGACTAGCGGAGCCCCCTACGAGCAGTACTTC. The chain has TRBV27 and TRBJ2-7; 11 bases align to TRBD2. Unmatched junction bases numbered 17, after V lost 8 bases and J lost 2 bases. The CDR3 sequence is 18 residues long. Germline assignment: CDR1 MNHEY and CDR2 SMNVEV (reference sequence).

The J gene is TRBJ2-3, the V gene TRBV27, with TRBD2 as a possible D gene (5 bases). This CDR3 comprises 16 residues. Trimming removed 0 bases from V and 4 bases from J, with 14 bases in between. The germline V gene has CDR1 MNHEY and CDR2 SMNVEV (reference sequence). CDR3 sequence reads: CASSLSRDLGADTQYF. The CDR3, as DNA: TGTGCCAGCAGTTTATCACGGGATTTAGGTGCAGATACGCAGTATTTT.

For this clonotype: Mismatch with germline at one junction end may stem from a read error. This sequence joins TRBV6-5 and TRBJ2-1; D is undetermined. Germline values: CDR1 MNHEY, CDR2 SVGAGI. The CDR3 has 15 residues. The CDR3 DNA is TGTGCCAGCAGTTACAAGTGGTCCTCCCACAATGAGCAGTTCTTC. Translated: CASSYKWSSHNEQFF.